This T cell receptor (beta chain) was recovered during a study of Ad26.COV2.S vaccination and SARS-CoV-2 variants (dated by TCRdb to the early 2020s). Regarding the complete study: Donors in the vaccine arm were drawn from COV1001, a phase I-IIa trial of Ad26.COV2.S in healthy adults that was multicentre, randomized, double-blind and placebo-controlled. Dosing of Ad26.COV2.S was intramuscular, at either 5x10^10 or 1x10^11 viral particles, delivered as one shot or as two shots spaced 56 days apart. TCRbeta repertoire sequencing served as the tool for gauging how specific and how broad the SARS-CoV-2-reactive T cell receptors were following Ad26.COV2.S vaccination. The TCR-sequenced set comprised about 32 samples: around 20 Ad26.COV2.S vaccine recipients, 5 placebo recipients and 8 SARS-CoV-2 convalescent individuals. Trial participants were randomized into five groups of five, in which low-dose or high-dose Ad26.COV2.S was given once or twice, or placebo was given on both occasions. Investigators remained blinded to trial group allocation during experiments and outcome assessment.

Paper-wide results and their limitations: It was noted by the authors that total T cell responses may have been underestimated by the TCR breadth and depth analyses. Comparing responses between vaccine doses or regimens was not something the study was powered to do. Spike-specific TCR breadth was higher in Ad26.COV2.S recipients than in placebo recipients (P = 0.0014). Vaccine and placebo recipients had similar non-spike TCR breadth, a finding consistent with the vaccine containing only spike. After vaccination, spike-specific CD8+ and CD4+ T cell responses were reported to show substantial breadth.

For this clone: Its antigen remains unidentified. Base qualities are missing; no much larger clone stands one base away.

V sheds 4 bases and J sheds 1 base, leaving 12 bases between their ends. The CDR3 starts with the cysteine, ends with the phenylalanine, and has 16 residues. Only the CDR3 portion is preserved as DNA: 48 bases, with reading frame beginning at the first base. Per the germline V gene, SGHDT is the CDR1 and YYEEEE is the CDR2. In the paper's terms, the treatment or condition label means: roughly 18 received Ad26.COV2.S at low or high dose, single or two shots; roughly 5 received placebo; per-sample allocation not given. Repertoires of vaccine and placebo recipients were sequenced from samples collected on day 63 after the first injection. Cohort 1b enrolled some 25 adults aged 18-55 years at a single site in Boston, USA, between 29 July and 7 August 2020. Ad26.COV2.S was a replication-incompetent adenovirus type 26 vector that expressed a prefusion-stabilized SARS-CoV-2 spike protein derived from the original Wuhan strain.

TCRbeta CDR3 regions were sequenced with the immunoSEQ Assay. After extraction, genomic DNA underwent amplification by bias-controlled multiplex PCR, followed by high-throughput sequencing. Concerning the study's data processing: To quantify the absolute abundance of every unique TCRbeta CDR3 region, sequences were collapsed and filtered. Usable DNA was measured by amplifying reference genes present in all nucleated cells, and TCRbeta template counts were normalized to that usable DNA to estimate T cell fraction. Repertoire TCRs were annotated as SARS-CoV-2-specific by exact matching of V gene, CDR3 amino acid sequence and J gene to a known reactive TCR set. The reference SARS-CoV-2 TCR set came from MIRA and was filtered for enrichment in COVID-19-positive ImmuneCODE repertoires, removing public or cross-reactive TCRs. Using the MIRA antigens, annotated TCRs were further analysed by specific ORF or by position within an ORF. Breadth was defined as the number of annotated unique rearrangements divided by the total number of unique productive rearrangements, and depth was defined as the summed frequency of the annotated unique rearrangements. Group comparisons of TCR breadth used two-sided Wilcoxon rank-sum tests. The source is immuneACCESS, and TCRdb retained only in-frame sequences with V and J called. Part of the clones is not carried over; for the studies checked, unresolved V genes explain less than half of this, and the remainder is unexplained. Clonal size and the V and J genes are those of that table, whereas D and trimming came from the DNA. For this sample there are some 450,000 clones; roughly 87% appear just once. Less than 5.5% of the sample is held by the ten biggest clonotypes.

Sequenced here: peripheral blood, sampled in a trial of Ad26.COV2.S vaccine versus placebo. This receptor was taken from a person aged 18-65 years who received the Ad26.COV2.S COVID-19 vaccine or a placebo. The rearrangement joined TRBV5-6 to TRBJ2-6; possibly the D gene is TRBD2, per 5 matching bases. CDR3 sequence: CASSRIRGSGANVLTF. Read as DNA, the sequence is TGTGCCAGCAGCCGAATACGGGGATCTGGGGCCAACGTCCTGACTTTC.